This T cell receptor beta chain was observed in a study of shared clonotypes between healthy human individuals. Looking at the study overall: A couple of women and a few men aged 18 to 49 made up the donors.

The data were produced by immunoSEQ multiplex PCR, yet TCRdb's version contains in-frame clones alone and is incomplete. The sample yields about half a million clones, roughly 80% seen once. There were no recent acute infections or vaccinations among the donors, who were healthy HIV-negative adults. The CDR3 contains 17 residues. The V and J ends lost 0 bases and 0 bases, in that order; junction bases with no gene match: 8. Looked up from germline, CDR1 is SGDLS and CDR2 is YYNGEE. Worth noting for this clone: A far larger clone is just one base off, so this is likely a read error.

Sequenced material: PBMCs. The receptor comes from a woman aged 40 to 49 in good health. Some clones in this sample may be carry-over from other donors' samples. The V call is TRBV9, the J call TRBJ2-7; 8 bases are a match to TRBD2. The CDR3 bases are TGTGCCAGCAGCGTAGGGACTAGCTGGAGTAGCTCCTACGAGCAGTACTTC. As protein: CASSVGTSWSSSYEQYF.